The present TCR beta chain was sequenced within a study of blood T cell repertoires in COVID-19. Study summary: The study drew acute and convalescent COVID-19 samples from the United States, Italy and Spain. PBMCs, B-cell-depleted T cells, or T cells provided the cDNA or gDNA that made up the material.

Study processing details: Estimated nucleated cell counts came from reference gene primer amplification. The repertoire was sequenced with immunoSEQ multiplex PCR; TCRdb's copy has only in-frame clones and lacks some. V and J calls and clone size are those listed in that table; D and trimming were worked out from the DNA. This sample has roughly 160,000 clones; approximately 81% occur once, and the top ten carry 1% to 1.2%. CDR3 length: 12 amino acids. Trimming stripped 2 bases from V and 6 bases from J, with 5 bases between. CDR1 is SGHDN, CDR2 FVKESK, per germline. This clone has only one observation.

V usage is TRBV14 and J usage is TRBJ1-5; TRBD1 is a possible D gene (5 bases). The sample was peripheral blood. The sequence was collected from a man between 40 and 49 years old with acute or convalescent COVID-19. The CDR3 DNA reads as TGTGCCAGCAGCCAACAGGGTCAGCCCCAGCATTTT. Protein sequence: CASSQQGQPQHF.